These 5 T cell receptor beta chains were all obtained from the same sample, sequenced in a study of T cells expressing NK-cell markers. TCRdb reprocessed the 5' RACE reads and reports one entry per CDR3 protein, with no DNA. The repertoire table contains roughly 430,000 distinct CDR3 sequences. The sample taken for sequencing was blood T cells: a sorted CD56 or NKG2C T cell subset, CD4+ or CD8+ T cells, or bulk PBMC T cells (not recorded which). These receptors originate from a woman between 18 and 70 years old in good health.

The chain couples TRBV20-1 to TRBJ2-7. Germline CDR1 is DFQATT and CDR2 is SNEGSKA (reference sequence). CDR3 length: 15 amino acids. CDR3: CSARDRTVSSYEQYF.

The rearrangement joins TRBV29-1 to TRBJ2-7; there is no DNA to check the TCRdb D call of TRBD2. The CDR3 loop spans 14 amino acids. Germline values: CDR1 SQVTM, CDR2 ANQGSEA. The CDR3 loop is CSAWGLAGSYEQYF.

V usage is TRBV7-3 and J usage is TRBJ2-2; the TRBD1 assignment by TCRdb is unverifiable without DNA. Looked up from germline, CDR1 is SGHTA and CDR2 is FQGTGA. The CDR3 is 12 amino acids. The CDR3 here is CATGTPGGELFF.

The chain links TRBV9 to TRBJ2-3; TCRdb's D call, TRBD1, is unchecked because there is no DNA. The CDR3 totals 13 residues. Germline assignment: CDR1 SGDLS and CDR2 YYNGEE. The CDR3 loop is CASNPLGVDTQYF. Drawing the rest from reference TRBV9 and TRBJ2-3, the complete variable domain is DSGVTQTPKHLITATGQRVTLRCSPRSGDLSVYWYQQSLDQGLQFLIQYYNGEERAKGNILERFSAQQFPDLHSELNLSSLELGDSALYFCASNPLGVDTQYFGPGTRLTVL.

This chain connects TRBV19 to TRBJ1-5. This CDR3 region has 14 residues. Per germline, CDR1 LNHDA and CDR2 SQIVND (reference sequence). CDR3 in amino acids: CASASAVSVQPQHF. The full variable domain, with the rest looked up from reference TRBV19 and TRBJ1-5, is DGGITQSPKYLFRKEGQNVTLSCEQNLNHDAMYWYRQDPGQGLRLIYYSQIVNDFQKGDIAEGYSVSREKKESFPLTVTSAQKNPTAFYLCASASAVSVQPQHFGDGTRLSIL.